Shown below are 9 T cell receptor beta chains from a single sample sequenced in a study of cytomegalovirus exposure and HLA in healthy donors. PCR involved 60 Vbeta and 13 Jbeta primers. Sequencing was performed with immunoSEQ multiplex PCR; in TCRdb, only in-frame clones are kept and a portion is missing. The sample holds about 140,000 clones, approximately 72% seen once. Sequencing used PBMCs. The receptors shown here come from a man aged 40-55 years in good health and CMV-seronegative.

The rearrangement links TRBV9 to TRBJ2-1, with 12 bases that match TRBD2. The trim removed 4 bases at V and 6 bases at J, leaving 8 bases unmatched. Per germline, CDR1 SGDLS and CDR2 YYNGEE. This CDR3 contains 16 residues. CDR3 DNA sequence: TGTGCCAGCAGCTCCCCGACTAGCGGGAGTGGCAATGAGCAGTTCTTC. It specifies CASSSPTSGSGNEQFF.

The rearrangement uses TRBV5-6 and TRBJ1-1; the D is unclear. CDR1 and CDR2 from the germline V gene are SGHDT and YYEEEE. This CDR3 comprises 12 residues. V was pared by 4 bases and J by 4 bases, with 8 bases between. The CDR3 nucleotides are TGTGCCAGCAGCCCTGGGAGCACTGAAGCTTTCTTT. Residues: CASSPGSTEAFF.

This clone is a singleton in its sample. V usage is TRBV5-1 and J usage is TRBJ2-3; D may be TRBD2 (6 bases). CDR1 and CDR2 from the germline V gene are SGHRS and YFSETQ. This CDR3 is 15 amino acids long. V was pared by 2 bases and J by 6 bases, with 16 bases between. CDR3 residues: CASSFGSGPPDTQYF. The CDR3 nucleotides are TGCGCCAGCAGCTTCGGTAGCGGTCCGCCGGATACGCAGTATTTT. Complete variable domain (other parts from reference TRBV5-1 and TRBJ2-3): KAGVTQTPRYLIKTRGQQVTLSCSPISGHRSVSWYQQTPGQGLQFLFEYFSETQRNKGNFPGRFSGRQFSNSRSEMNVSTLELGDSALYLCASSFGSGPPDTQYFGPGTRLTVL.

Written as DNA, the CDR3 is TGTGCCAGTAGTGCCCTCCGGACAGGTAGGGGGCAAGGGGGCACTGAAGCTTTCTTT. Translated, it gives CASSALRTGRGQGGTEAFF. The rearrangement links TRBV19 to TRBJ1-1, with 7 bases aligning to TRBD1. Looked up from germline, CDR1 is LNHDA and CDR2 is SQIVND (reference sequence). Germline trimming cut 5 bases from V and 4 bases from J; bases unmatched to any gene: 22. The CDR3 runs 19 residues.

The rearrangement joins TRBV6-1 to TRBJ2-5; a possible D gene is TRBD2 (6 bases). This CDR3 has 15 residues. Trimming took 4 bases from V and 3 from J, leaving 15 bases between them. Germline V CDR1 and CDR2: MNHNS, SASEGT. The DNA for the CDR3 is TGTGCCAGCAGTGGAATTGGAGGGATTAAAGAGACCCAGTACTTC. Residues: CASSGIGGIKETQYF.

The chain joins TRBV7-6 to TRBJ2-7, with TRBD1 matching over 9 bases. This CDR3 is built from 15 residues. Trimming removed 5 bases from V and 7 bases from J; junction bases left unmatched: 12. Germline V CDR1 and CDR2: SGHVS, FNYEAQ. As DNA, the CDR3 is TGTGCCAGCAGCCATGAGGGGACAGGGCCCGGGGAGCAGTACTTC. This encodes CASSHEGTGPGEQYF.

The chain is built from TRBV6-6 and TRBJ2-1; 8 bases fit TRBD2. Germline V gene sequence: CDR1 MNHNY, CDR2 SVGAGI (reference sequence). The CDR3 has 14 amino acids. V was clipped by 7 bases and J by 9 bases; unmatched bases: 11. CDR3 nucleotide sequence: TGTGCCAGCACCCCCACGACTAGCGAGGGTGAGCAGTTCTTC. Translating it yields CASTPTTSEGEQFF.

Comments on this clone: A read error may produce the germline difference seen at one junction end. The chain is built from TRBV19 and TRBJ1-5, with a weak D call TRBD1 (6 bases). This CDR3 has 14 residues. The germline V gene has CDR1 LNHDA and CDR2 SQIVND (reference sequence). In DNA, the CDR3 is TGTGCCAGCACGATCCAGGGGTTCAATCAGCCCCAGAATTTT. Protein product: CASTIQGFNQPQNF. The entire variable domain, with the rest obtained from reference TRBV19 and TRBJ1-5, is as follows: DGGITQSPKYLFRKEGQNVTLSCEQNLNHDAMYWYRQDPGQGLRLIYYSQIVNDFQKGDIAEGYSVSREKKESFPLTVTSAQKNPTAFYLCASTIQGFNQPQNFGDGTRLSIL.

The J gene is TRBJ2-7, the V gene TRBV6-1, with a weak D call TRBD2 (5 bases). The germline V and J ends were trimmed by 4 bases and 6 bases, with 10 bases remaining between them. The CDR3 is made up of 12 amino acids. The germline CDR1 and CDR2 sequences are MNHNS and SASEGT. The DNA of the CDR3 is TGTGCCAGCAGTGTCGGGGTGCTCGAGCAGTACTTC. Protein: CASSVGVLEQYF.